This record covers a single TCR beta chain. The count of this clone is one. What this receptor recognizes is not known. Per-base quality was not reported, and no clone a single base away is much larger than it. Libraries were constructed by the immunoSEQ multiplex PCR assay. The study's own analysis went as follows. A statistical classification framework was built for diagnosing cytomegalovirus status from the catalog of TCR beta chain sequences. The source is immuneACCESS, and TCRdb retained only in-frame sequences with V and J called. Part of the clones is not carried over; for the studies checked, unresolved V genes explain less than half of this, and the remainder is unexplained. D and trimming come from the DNA, and the V and J calls and clone size come from that table. The sample contains 200,000 or so clones, more than 65% of them found a single time. The ten largest clones add up to about an eighth of the sample.

This sample stems from a study of cytomegalovirus exposure and HLA in healthy donors (dated by TCRdb to the late 2010s). Background for the entire study: According to a later analysis, one platform produced both the roughly 120 validation repertoires and the approximately 600 repertoires of the first cohort. The aim of the study was to test whether cataloging public T cell receptors could identify signatures of past pathogen exposure. Along with the approximately 620-subject first cohort, a separate validation cohort of over 90 different subjects was used. To predict cytomegalovirus infection status, the study combined high-throughput TCR immunosequencing, statistical association of individual TCRs with disease status, and machine learning.

The donors belonged to the validation cohort of about 110 subjects, which was separate from the 666-subject first cohort. V is reduced by 4 bases and J by 1 base, leaving a spacing of 15 bases between them. CDR1 and CDR2 are read off the germline V gene as SGHDT and YYEEEE. The CDR3, from cysteine to phenylalanine, totals 16 residues. CDR3 DNA is the only sequence kept; it has 48 bases, read in frame from the first base. Broader findings and caveats from the paper: A later analysis found that TCRs clustered in the first cohort also tended to co-occur in the approximately 120 validation repertoires, with 94% of cluster scores above 0. The authors suggested that the approach could potentially be generalized to other disease states and immunological phenotypes. A later analysis lacked HLA typing for the validation cohort, so it scored co-occurrence in that cohort across all 110 or so repertoires. The classifier was reported to diagnose cytomegalovirus status with high specificity and sensitivity in both the original and validation cohorts. In the study, some 160 TCR beta chains were listed as associated with cytomegalovirus. A few of the identified cytomegalovirus-associated TCR beta chains were confirmed in vitro to be specific for cytomegalovirus antigens. While some public TCRs were present in many individuals, most TCR sequences turned up only very rarely across donors.

This sequence originates from a woman between 25 and 40 years old in good health and CMV-seropositive. The sequenced material came from PBMCs. Rearrangement joined TRBV5-6 to TRBJ1-5, with TRBD1 tentatively as D gene (5 bases match). The DNA sequence is TGTGCCAGCAGCGGGCGGGCTGGGGGGAGCAATCAGCCCCAGCATTTT. This yields the protein CASSGRAGGSNQPQHF.